The 12 T cell receptor beta chains in this list originate from one sample, sequenced in a study of T-cell memory formation after mild COVID-19. TCRdb reprocessed the 5' RACE reads via MiXCR and lists one record per CDR3 protein. The sample lists 340,000 or so distinct CDR3 sequences; around 13% were seen once. Sequencing was done on a sample of PBMCs or a T cell subset sorted from them (not recorded which). The receptor source for this set is a man younger than 35 who had mild COVID-19 (a few samples of this study predate the infection). Cell type and time point are not known.

This rearrangement joins TRBV3-1 to TRBJ1-1; D call uncertain. In germline, CDR1 is LGHDT, CDR2 YNNKEL (reference sequence). V lost 0 bases and J 0 bases, leaving 5 bases between the germline ends. The length of the CDR3 is 14 residues. The CDR3 nucleotides read TGTGCCAGCAGCCAAGATGGAGTGAACACTGAAGCTTTCTTT. It codes for CASSQDGVNTEAFF. Together with reference TRBV3-1 and TRBJ1-1, the CDR3 gives the full variable domain: DTAVSQTPKYLVTQMGNDKSIKCEQNLGHDTMYWYKQDSKKFLKIMFSYNNKELIINETVPNRFSPKSPDKAHLNLHINSLELGDSAVYFCASSQDGVNTEAFFGQGTRLTVV.

This clonotype has at least ten counts. The rearrangement joins TRBV5-5 to TRBJ2-5; TRBD2 aligns across 11 bases. The CDR3 extends over 15 amino acids. In germline, CDR1 is SGHKS, CDR2 YYEKEE (reference sequence). V shed 4 bases and J 4 bases; nucleotides not matched to a gene: 6. In nucleotides, the CDR3 is TGTGCCAGCAGCCAGGGACTAGCGGTAGGAGAGACCCAGTACTTC. Translated, it gives CASSQGLAVGETQYF.

This clonotype was observed at least ten times. The chain employs TRBV24-1 and TRBJ2-7, with 8 bases identical to TRBD1. J gave up 7 bases and V 11 bases, and 18 bases lay outside the gene matches. Germline V gene sequence: CDR1 KGHDR, CDR2 SFDVKD. This CDR3 is built from 15 residues. The CDR3 DNA reads TGTGCCAACCTCCCCAAGGACAGGGAGGTGAGGGAGCAGTACTTC. The encoded protein is CANLPKDREVREQYF.

J is TRBJ1-5 and V is TRBV12-3 or TRBV12-4; D might be TRBD1 (6 bases). The CDR3 has 14 amino acids. The ends were cut back, 1 base at V and 10 bases at J, with 14 bases in the middle. CDR3 protein: CASSLELGGRPQHF. DNA for the CDR3: TGTGCCAGCAGTTTAGAGTTGGGGGGGCGCCCCCAGCATTTT.

The V call is TRBV6-4, the J call TRBJ2-7; 10 bases are a match to TRBD1. CDR1 MRHNA and CDR2 SNTAGT come from the germline V gene. The V gene end was trimmed by 6 bases and the J gene end by 3 bases; junction bases not matched to a gene: 11. There are 16 residues in the CDR3. The chain's CDR3 is CASRIPGQGPYYEQYV. The CDR3 DNA is TGTGCCAGCAGAATACCGGGACAGGGGCCTTACTACGAGCAGTACGTC.

The CDR3 loop is CASSFFGTGEKLFF. In DNA, the CDR3 is TGTGCCAGCAGTTTTTTTGGGACAGGCGAAAAACTGTTTTTT. The chain uses TRBV27 and TRBJ1-4; TRBD1 matches 8 bases. The CDR3 contains 14 residues. The J segment lost 8 bases and the V segment lost 3 bases, leaving 5 bases of the junction unmatched. The germline gives CDR1 MNHEY, CDR2 SMNVEV (reference sequence).

At least ten counts were recorded for this clonotype. The chain is built from TRBV5-1 and TRBJ2-5; unclear D gene. The CDR3 has 13 residues. The V gene lost 0 bases and the J gene lost 2 bases, with 5 bases spanning the gap. The germline V gene encodes CDR1 SGHRS and CDR2 YFSETQ. This CDR3 is CASSLEMQETQYF. CDR3 DNA sequence: TGCGCCAGCAGCTTGGAGATGCAAGAGACCCAGTACTTC.

This clonotype was seen a handful of times. The chain combines TRBV20-1 with TRBJ2-3; D is unclear. V was pared by 8 bases and J by 14 bases, with 26 bases between. CDR3 length equals 13 residues. Per germline, CDR1 DFQATT and CDR2 SNEGSKA (reference sequence). CDR3 in amino acids: CSIPKVSGPPTYF. The CDR3 DNA reads TGCAGTATCCCAAAGGTGTCAGGACCTCCGACGTATTTT.

This chain links TRBV7-3 with TRBJ2-1; possibly TRBD1 or TRBD2 for D (5 bases each). The CDR3 runs 14 residues. Deletions cut 5 bases from V and 5 bases from J, with 13 bases between. CDR1 and CDR2 from the germline V gene are SGHTA and FQGTGA. This chain's CDR3 is CASSPGTAHNEQFF. The CDR3 DNA is TGTGCCAGCAGCCCCGGGACGGCCCACAATGAGCAGTTCTTC.

This sequence joins TRBV5-1 and TRBJ2-3; TRBD1 matches at 8 bases. CDR1 and CDR2 from the germline V gene are SGHRS and YFSETQ. V was clipped by 4 bases and J by 6 bases; unmatched bases: 10. This CDR3 spans 15 amino acids. The CDR3 region has the DNA TGCGCCAGCAGCCATGGGGCTCAGGGGGCCGATACGCAGTATTTT. Protein product: CASSHGAQGADTQYF.

This chain uses TRBV6-2 or TRBV6-3 with TRBJ2-5; D possibly matches TRBD1 or TRBD2 (5 bases each). Germline V gives CDR1 MNHEY, CDR2 SVGEGT. The V end lost 5 bases, the J end lost 5 bases, and 18 bases lay between the germline ends. The CDR3 extends over 15 amino acids. The CDR3 DNA is TGTGCCAGCAGTAACTGGGACCGCCGCGGGGAGACCCAGTACTTC. Its translation is CASSNWDRRGETQYF.

V is TRBV7-9 and J is TRBJ2-1; 10 bases line up with TRBD2. Germline loops: CDR1 SEHNR, CDR2 FQNEAQ (reference sequence). The junction had 7 bases not matched to a gene; V was cut back by 1 base and J by 7 bases. The CDR3 has 16 residues. DNA for the CDR3: TGTGCCAGCAGCTTAGTCCTAGCGGGAGCGAGGAATGAGCAGTTCTTC. This sequence encodes CASSLVLAGARNEQFF.